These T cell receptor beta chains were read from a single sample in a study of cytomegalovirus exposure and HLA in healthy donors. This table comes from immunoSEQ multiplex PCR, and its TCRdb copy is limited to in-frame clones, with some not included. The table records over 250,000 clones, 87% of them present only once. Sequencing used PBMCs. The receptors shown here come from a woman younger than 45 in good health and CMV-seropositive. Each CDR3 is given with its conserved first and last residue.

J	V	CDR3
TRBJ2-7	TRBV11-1	CASSLSGLKNYEQYF
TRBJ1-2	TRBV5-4	CASSLGQTFYGYTF
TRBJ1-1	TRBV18	CASSPQGQMNTEAFF
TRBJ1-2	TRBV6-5	CASRQTGGGYGYTF
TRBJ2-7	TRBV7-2	CASSLRGLATYEQYF
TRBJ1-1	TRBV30	CAWYSSQAFF
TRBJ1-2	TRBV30	CAWKRGPSVF
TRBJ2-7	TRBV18	CASSPRGRSSYEQYF
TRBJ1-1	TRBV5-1	CASSGGQGGEAFF
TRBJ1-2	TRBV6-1	CASSDVAEFYGYTF
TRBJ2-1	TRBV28	CASSESSSYNEQFF
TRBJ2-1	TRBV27	CASSLTAEGHEQFF
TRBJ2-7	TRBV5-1	CASSSRTGAYEQYF
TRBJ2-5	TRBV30	CAWSGFMGTREWETQYF
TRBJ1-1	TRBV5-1	CASSLGGGKAFF
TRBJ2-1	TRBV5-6	CASSLVGGEGEQFF
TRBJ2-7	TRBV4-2	CASSQDLGSSYEQYF
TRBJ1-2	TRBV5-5	CASSLEVGYGYTF